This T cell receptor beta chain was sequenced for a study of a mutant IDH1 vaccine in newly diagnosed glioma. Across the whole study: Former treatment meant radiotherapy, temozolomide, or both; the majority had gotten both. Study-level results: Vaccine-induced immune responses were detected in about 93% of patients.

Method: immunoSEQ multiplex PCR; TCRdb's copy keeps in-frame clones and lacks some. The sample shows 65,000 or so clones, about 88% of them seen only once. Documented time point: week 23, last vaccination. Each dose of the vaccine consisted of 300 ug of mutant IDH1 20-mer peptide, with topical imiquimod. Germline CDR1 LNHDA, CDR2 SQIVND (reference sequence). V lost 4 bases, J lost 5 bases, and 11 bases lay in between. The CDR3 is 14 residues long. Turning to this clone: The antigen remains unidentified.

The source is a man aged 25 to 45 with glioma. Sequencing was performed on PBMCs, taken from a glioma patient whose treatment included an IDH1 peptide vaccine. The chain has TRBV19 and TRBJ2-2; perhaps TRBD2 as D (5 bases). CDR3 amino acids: CASSRSLATGELFF. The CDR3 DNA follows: TGTGCCAGTAGTAGAAGCCTAGCAACCGGGGAGCTGTTTTTT.